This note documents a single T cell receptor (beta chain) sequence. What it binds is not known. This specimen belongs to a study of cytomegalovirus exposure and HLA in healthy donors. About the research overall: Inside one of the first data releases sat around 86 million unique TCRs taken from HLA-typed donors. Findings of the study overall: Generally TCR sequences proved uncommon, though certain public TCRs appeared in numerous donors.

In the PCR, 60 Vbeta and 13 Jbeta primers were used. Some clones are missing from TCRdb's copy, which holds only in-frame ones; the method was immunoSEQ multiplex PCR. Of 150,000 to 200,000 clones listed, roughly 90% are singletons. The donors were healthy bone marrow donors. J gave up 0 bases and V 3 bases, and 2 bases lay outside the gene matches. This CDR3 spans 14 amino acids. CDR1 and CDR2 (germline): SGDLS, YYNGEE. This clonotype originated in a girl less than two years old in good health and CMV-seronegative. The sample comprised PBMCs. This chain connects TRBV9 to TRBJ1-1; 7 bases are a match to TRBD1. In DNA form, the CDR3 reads TGTGCCAGCAGCGCGGGACAGATGAACACTGAAGCTTTCTTT. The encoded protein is CASSAGQMNTEAFF.